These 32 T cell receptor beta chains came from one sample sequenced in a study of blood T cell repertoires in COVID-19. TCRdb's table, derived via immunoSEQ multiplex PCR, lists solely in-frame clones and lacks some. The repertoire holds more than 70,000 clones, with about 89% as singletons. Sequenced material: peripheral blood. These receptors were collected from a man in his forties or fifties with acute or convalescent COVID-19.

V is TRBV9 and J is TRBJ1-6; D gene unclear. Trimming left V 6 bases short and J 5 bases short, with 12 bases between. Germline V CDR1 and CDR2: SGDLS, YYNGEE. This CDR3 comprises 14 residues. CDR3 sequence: CASTATFNNSPLHF. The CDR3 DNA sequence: TGTGCCAGCACCGCGACTTTTAATAATTCACCCCTCCACTTT. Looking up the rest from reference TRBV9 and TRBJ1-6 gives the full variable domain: DSGVTQTPKHLITATGQRVTLRCSPRSGDLSVYWYQQSLDQGLQFLIQYYNGEERAKGNILERFSAQQFPDLHSELNLSSLELGDSALYFCASTATFNNSPLHFGNGTRLTVT.

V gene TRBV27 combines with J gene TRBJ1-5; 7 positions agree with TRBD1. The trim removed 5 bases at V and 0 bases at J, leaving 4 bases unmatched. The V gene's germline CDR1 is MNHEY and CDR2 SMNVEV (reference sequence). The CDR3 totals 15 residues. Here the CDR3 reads CASSAGTDSNQPQHF. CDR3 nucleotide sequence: TGTGCCAGCAGTGCCGGGACAGATAGCAATCAGCCCCAGCATTTT.

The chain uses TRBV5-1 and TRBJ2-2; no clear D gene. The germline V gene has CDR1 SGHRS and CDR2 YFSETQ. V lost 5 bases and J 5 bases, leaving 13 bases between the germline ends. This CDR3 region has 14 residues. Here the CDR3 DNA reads TGCGCCAGCAGTCTTTTGGTCGGGACCGGGGAGCTGTTTTTT. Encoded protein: CASSLLVGTGELFF.

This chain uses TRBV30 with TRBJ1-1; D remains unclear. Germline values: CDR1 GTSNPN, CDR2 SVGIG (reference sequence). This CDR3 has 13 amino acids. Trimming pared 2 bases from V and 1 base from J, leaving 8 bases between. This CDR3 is CAWSKRGNTEAFF. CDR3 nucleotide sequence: TGTGCCTGGAGTAAACGGGGGAACACTGAAGCTTTCTTT.

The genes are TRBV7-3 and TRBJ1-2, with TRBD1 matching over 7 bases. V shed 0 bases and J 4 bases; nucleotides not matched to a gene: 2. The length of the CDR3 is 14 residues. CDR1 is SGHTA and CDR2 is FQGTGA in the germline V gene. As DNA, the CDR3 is TGTGCCAGCAGCTTAACTCCAGGGGGCTATGGCTACACCTTC. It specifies CASSLTPGGYGYTF. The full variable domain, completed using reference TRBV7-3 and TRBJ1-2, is GAGVSQTPSNKVTEKGKYVELRCDPISGHTALYWYRQSLGQGPEFLIYFQGTGAADDSGLPNDRFFAVRPEGSVSTLKIQRTERGDSAVYLCASSLTPGGYGYTFGSGTRLTVV.

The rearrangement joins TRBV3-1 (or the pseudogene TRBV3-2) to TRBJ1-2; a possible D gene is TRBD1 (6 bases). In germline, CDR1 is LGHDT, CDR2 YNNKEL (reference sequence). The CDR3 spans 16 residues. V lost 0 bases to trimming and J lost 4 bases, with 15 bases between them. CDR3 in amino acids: CASSQDGSGTSYGYTF. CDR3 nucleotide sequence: TGTGCCAGCAGCCAAGATGGGTCAGGGACATCCTATGGCTACACCTTC.

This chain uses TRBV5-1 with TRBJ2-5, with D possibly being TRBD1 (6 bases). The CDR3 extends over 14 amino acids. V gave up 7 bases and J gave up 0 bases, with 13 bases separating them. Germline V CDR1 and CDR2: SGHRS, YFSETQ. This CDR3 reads CASSPQGYQETQYF. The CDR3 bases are TGCGCCAGCTCCCCACAGGGCTACCAAGAGACCCAGTACTTC.

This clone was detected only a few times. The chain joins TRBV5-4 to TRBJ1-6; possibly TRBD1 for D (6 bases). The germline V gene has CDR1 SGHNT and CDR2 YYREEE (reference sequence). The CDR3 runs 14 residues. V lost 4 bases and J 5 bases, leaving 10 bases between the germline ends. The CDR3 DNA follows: TGTGCCAGCAGCCGTACAGGGAATAATTCACCCCTCCACTTT. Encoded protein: CASSRTGNNSPLHF.

CDR3 sequence (DNA): TGTGCCAGCAGCTTAGGACAGGGTGGGCATAATTCACCCCTCCACTTT. This translates into CASSLGQGGHNSPLHF. V is TRBV7-8 and J is TRBJ1-6; TRBD1 matches 7 bases. V dropped 1 base and J dropped 5; count of bases not matched to a gene: 5. Germline lookup yields CDR1 SGHVS and CDR2 FQNEAQ. This CDR3 region has 16 residues. Drawing the rest from reference TRBV7-8 and TRBJ1-6, the complete variable domain is GAGVSQSPRYKVAKRGQDVALRCDPISGHVSLFWYQQALGQGPEFLTYFQNEAQLDKSGLPSDRFFAERPEGSVSTLKIQRTQQEDSAVYLCASSLGQGGHNSPLHFGNGTRLTVT.

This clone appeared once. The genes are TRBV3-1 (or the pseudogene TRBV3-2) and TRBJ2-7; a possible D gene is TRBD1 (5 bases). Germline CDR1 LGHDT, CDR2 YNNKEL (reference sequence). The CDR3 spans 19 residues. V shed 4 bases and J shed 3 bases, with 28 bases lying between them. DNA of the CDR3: TGTGCCAGCAGCCCCCTGGGTGGGAACAGGCCAGGACCCCTCTACGAGCAGTACTTC. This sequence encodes CASSPLGGNRPGPLYEQYF.

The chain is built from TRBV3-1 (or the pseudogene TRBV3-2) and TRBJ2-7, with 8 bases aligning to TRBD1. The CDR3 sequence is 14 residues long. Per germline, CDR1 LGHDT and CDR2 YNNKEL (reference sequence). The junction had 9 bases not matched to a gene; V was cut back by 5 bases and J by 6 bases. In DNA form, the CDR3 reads TGTGCCAGCAGCTACAGGACAGGGTTTAGCGAGCAGTACTTC. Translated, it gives CASSYRTGFSEQYF.

This chain's CDR3 is CASSAGTRGTDTQYF. The CDR3 DNA is TGTGCCAGCAGCGCCGGGACTCGGGGCACAGATACGCAGTATTTT. This chain connects TRBV7-9 to TRBJ2-3; possible D gene TRBD2, 6 bases. V was cut by 5 bases and J by 1 base, with 13 bases left in between. The germline V gene has CDR1 SEHNR and CDR2 FQNEAQ (reference sequence). The CDR3 has 15 amino acids.

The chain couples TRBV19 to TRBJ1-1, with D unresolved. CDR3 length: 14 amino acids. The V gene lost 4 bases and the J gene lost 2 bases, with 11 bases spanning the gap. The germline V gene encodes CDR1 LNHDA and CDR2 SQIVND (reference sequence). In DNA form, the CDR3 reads TGTGCCAGTAGTACGACAAGCTCTAACACTGAAGCTTTCTTT. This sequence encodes CASSTTSSNTEAFF.

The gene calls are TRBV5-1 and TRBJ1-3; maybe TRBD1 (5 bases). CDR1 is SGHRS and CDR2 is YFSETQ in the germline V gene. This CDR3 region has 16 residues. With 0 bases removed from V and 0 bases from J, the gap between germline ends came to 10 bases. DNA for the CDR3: TGCGCCAGCAGCTTGGGCGGGACGTCCTCTGGAAACACCATATATTTT. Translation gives CASSLGGTSSGNTIYF.

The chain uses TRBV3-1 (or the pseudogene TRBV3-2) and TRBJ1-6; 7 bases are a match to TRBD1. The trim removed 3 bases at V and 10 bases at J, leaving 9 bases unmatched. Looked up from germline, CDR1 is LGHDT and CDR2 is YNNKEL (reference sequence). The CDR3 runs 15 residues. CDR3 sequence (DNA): TGTGCCAGCAGCCAGGCTCAAGGGGGCAGGTCACCCCTCCACTTT. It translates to CASSQAQGGRSPLHF.

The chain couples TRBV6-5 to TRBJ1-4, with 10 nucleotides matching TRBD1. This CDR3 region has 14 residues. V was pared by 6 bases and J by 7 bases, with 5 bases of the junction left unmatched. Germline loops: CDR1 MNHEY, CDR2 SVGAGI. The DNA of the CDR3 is TGTGCCAGCAGGGGACAGGGGCTAGGTGAAAAACTGTTTTTT. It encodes CASRGQGLGEKLFF.

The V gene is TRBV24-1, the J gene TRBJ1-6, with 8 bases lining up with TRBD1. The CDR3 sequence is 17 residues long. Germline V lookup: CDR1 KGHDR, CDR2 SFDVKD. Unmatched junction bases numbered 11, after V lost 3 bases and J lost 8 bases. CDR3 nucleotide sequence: TGTGCCACCAGTGATGCTAATCAGGACAGGGCCGATTCACCCCTCCACTTT. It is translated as CATSDANQDRADSPLHF.

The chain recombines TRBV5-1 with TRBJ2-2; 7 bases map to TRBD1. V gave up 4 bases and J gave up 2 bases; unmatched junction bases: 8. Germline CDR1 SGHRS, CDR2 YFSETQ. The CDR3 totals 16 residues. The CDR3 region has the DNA TGCGCCAGCAGCAGATACCGGGACAGCAACACCGGGGAGCTGTTTTTT. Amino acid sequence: CASSRYRDSNTGELFF. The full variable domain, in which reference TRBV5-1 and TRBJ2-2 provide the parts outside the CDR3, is KAGVTQTPRYLIKTRGQQVTLSCSPISGHRSVSWYQQTPGQGLQFLFEYFSETQRNKGNFPGRFSGRQFSNSRSEMNVSTLELGDSALYLCASSRYRDSNTGELFFGEGSRLTVL.

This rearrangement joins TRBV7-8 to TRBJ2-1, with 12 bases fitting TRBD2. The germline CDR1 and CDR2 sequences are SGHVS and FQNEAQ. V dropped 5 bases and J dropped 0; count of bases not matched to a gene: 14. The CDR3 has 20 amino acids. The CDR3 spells CASSPTRLAGARSSYNEQFF. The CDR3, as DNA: TGTGCCAGCAGCCCAACACGACTAGCGGGGGCCAGAAGCTCCTACAATGAGCAGTTCTTC. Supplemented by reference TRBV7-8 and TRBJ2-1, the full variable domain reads GAGVSQSPRYKVAKRGQDVALRCDPISGHVSLFWYQQALGQGPEFLTYFQNEAQLDKSGLPSDRFFAERPEGSVSTLKIQRTQQEDSAVYLCASSPTRLAGARSSYNEQFFGPGTRLTVL.

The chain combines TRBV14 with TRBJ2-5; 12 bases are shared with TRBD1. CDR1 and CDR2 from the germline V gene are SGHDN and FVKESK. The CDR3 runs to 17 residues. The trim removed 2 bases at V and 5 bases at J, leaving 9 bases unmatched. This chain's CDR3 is CASSQFPGQGARETQYF. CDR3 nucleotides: TGTGCCAGCAGCCAATTTCCGGGACAGGGGGCGAGGGAGACCCAGTACTTC.

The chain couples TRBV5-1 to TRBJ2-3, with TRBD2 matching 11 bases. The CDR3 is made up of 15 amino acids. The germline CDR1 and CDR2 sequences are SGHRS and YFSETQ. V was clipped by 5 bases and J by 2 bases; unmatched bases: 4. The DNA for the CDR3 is TGCGCCAGCAGTTCGGGACTAGCGGACACAGATACGCAGTATTTT. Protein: CASSSGLADTDTQYF.

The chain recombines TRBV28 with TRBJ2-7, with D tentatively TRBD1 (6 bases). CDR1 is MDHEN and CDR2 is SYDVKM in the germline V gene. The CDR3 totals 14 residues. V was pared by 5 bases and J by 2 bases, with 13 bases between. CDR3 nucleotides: TGTGCCAGCAGTAACGCCGGGACACCCTACGAGCAGTACGTC. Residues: CASSNAGTPYEQYV.

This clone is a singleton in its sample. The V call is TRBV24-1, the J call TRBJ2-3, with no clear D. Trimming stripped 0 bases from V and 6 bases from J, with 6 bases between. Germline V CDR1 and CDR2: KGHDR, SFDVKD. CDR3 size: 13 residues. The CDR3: CATSDLVADTQYF. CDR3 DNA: TGTGCCACCAGTGATTTGGTGGCCGATACGCAGTATTTT.

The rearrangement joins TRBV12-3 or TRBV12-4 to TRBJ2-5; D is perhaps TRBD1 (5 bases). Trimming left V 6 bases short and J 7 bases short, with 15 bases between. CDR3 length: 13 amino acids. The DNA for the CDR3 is TGTGCCAGCAGCCGCGCAGGGTTTGGGACCCAGTACTTC. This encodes CASSRAGFGTQYF.

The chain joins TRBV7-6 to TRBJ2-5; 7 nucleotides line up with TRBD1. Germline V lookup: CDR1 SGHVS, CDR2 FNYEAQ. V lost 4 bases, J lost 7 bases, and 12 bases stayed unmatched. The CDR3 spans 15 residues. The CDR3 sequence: CASSSLRTGFLTQYF. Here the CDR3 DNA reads TGTGCCAGCAGCTCACTCCGGACAGGTTTTTTGACCCAGTACTTC.

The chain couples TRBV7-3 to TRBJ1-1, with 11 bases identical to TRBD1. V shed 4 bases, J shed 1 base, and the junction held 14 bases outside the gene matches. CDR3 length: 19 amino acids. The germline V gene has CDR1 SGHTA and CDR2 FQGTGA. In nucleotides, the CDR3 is TGTGCCAGCAGCTACCTAGGACAGGGGGCCCTCATCGGGAACACTGAAGCTTTCTTT. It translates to CASSYLGQGALIGNTEAFF.

The CDR3 DNA is TGTGCCAGCAGCCGACAGGTCAATCAGCCCCAGCATTTT. Protein: CASSRQVNQPQHF. The chain employs TRBV3-1 (or the pseudogene TRBV3-2) and TRBJ1-5, with D perhaps TRBD1 (6 bases). V gave up 4 bases and J gave up 3 bases, with 7 bases separating them. The CDR3 spans 13 residues. The germline CDR1 and CDR2 sequences are LGHDT and YNNKEL (reference sequence).

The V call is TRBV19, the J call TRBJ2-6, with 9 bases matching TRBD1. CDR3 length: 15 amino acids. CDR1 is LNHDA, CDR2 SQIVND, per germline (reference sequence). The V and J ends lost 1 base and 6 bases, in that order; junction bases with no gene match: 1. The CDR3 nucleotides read TGTGCCAGTAGTATAGGGGACAGGGAGGCCAACGTCCTGACTTTC. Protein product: CASSIGDREANVLTF.

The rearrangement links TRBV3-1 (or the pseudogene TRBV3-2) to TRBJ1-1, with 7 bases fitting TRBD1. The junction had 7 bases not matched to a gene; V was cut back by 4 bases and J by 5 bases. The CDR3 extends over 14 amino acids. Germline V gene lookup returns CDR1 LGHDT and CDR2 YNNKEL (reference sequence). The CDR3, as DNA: TGTGCCAGCAGCCTAGGGGGCGCGGGAACTGAAGCTTTCTTT. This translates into CASSLGGAGTEAFF.

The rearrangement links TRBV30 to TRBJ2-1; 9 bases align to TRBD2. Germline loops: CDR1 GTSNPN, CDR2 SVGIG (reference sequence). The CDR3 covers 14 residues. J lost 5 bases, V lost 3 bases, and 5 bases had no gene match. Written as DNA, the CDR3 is TGTGCCTGGAGAGTAGCGGGGGCGAACAATGAGCAGTTCTTC. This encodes CAWRVAGANNEQFF.

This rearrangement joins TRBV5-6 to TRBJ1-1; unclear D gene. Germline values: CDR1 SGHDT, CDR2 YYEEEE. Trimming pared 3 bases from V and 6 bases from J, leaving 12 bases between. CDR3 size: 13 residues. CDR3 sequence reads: CASSSTMFPEAFF. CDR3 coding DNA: TGTGCCAGCAGCTCGACAATGTTCCCTGAAGCTTTCTTT.

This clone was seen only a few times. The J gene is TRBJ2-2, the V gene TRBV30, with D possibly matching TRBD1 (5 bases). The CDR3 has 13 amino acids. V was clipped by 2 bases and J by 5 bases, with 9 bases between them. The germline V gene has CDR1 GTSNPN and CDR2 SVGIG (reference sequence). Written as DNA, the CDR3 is TGTGCCTGGAGTCAGACAGTGACCGGGGAGCTGTTTTTT. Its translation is CAWSQTVTGELFF. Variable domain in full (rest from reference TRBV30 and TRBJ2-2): SQTIHQWPATLVQPVGSPLSLECTVEGTSNPNLYWYRQAAGRGLQLLFYSVGIGQISSEVPQNLSASRPQDRQFILSSKKLLLSDSGFYLCAWSQTVTGELFFGEGSRLTVL.